This is a list of T cell receptor beta chains from one sample in a study of cytomegalovirus exposure and HLA in healthy donors. Method: immunoSEQ multiplex PCR; TCRdb's copy keeps in-frame clones and lacks some. Here the sample table reports roughly 150,000 clones. Sequencing was done on a sample of PBMCs. The receptors come from a woman between 50 and 59 years old in good health and CMV-seronegative. The CDR3 runs from the conserved cysteine through the conserved F or W. D genes are given only for firm matches.

J gene: TRBJ2-1
V gene: TRBV4-1
D gene: TRBD1
CDR3 protein: CASSQVDRGAYNEQFF
CDR3 DNA: TGCGCCAGCAGCCAGGTAGACAGGGGAGCCTACAATGAGCAGTTCTTC

J gene: TRBJ1-4
V gene: TRBV5-1
D gene: TRBD1
CDR3 protein: CASSLQSRGREEKLFF
CDR3 DNA: TGCGCCAGCAGCCTGCAGTCCAGGGGGCGCGAGGAAAAACTGTTTTTT

J gene: TRBJ1-2
V gene: TRBV9
D gene: NA
CDR3 protein: CASSVSQAPGHYGYTF
CDR3 DNA: TGTGCCAGCAGCGTAAGCCAAGCTCCAGGGCACTATGGCTACACCTTC

J gene: TRBJ2-1
V gene: TRBV18
D gene: NA
CDR3 protein: CASSNPGGSGEQFF
CDR3 DNA: TGTGCCAGCTCTAACCCCGGGGGATCTGGGGAGCAGTTCTTC

J gene: TRBJ1-2
V gene: TRBV2
D gene: NA
CDR3 protein: CASRISGDNYGYTF
CDR3 DNA: TGTGCCAGCAGAATTTCGGGGGATAACTATGGCTACACCTTC

J gene: TRBJ1-1
V gene: TRBV6-1
D gene: NA
CDR3 protein: CASSAGDTEAFF
CDR3 DNA: TGTGCCAGCAGCGCAGGGGACACTGAAGCTTTCTTT

J gene: TRBJ1-2
V gene: TRBV30
D gene: NA
CDR3 protein: CAWSISSRGNYGYTF
CDR3 DNA: TGTGCCTGGAGCATATCGAGCAGGGGTAACTATGGCTACACCTTC

J gene: TRBJ1-2
V gene: TRBV9
D gene: NA
CDR3 protein: CASSVDLRDYGYTF
CDR3 DNA: TGTGCCAGCAGCGTTGACCTCAGGGACTATGGCTACACCTTC

J gene: TRBJ1-2
V gene: TRBV9
D gene: TRBD1
CDR3 protein: CASSVGSGQLYGYTF
CDR3 DNA: TGTGCCAGCAGCGTAGGATCGGGACAGCTCTATGGCTACACCTTC

J gene: TRBJ1-2
V gene: TRBV28
D gene: TRBD1
CDR3 protein: CASSQGGRPGYTF
CDR3 DNA: TGTGCCAGCAGTCAAGGGGGCAGGCCTGGCTACACCTTC

J gene: TRBJ2-7
V gene: TRBV28
D gene: TRBD1
CDR3 protein: CASTWDRGAYEQYF
CDR3 DNA: TGTGCCAGCACCTGGGACAGGGGGGCCTACGAGCAGTACTTC

J gene: TRBJ2-7
V gene: TRBV13
D gene: TRBD2
CDR3 protein: CASSFRLAGSYEQYF
CDR3 DNA: TGTGCCAGCAGCTTTAGACTAGCGGGATCCTACGAGCAGTACTTC